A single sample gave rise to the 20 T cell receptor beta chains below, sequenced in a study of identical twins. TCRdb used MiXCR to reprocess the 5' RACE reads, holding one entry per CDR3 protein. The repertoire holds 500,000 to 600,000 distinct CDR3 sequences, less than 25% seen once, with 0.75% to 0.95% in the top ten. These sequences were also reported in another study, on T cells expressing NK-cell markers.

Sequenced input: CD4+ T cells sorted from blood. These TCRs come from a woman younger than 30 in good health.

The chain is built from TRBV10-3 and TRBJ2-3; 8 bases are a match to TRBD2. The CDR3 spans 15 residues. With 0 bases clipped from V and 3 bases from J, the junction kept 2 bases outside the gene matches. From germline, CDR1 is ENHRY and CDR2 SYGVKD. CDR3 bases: TGTGCCATCAGTGAGTCAAGCGGGAGAACAGATACGCAGTATTTT. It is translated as CAISESSGRTDTQYF.

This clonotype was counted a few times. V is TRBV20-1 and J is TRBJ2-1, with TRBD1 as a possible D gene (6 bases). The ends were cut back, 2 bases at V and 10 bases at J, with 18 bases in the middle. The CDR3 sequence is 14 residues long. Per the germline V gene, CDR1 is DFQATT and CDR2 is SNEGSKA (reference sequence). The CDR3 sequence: CSARLGANDREQFF. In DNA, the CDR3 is TGCAGTGCTAGACTGGGGGCAAACGATAGAGAGCAGTTCTTC.

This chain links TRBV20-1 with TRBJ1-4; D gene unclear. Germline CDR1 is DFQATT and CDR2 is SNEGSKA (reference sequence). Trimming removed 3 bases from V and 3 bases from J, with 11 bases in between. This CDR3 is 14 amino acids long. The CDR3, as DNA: TGCAGTGCTAGTCCGAGTAGCCCTAATGAAAAACTGTTTTTT. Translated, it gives CSASPSSPNEKLFF.

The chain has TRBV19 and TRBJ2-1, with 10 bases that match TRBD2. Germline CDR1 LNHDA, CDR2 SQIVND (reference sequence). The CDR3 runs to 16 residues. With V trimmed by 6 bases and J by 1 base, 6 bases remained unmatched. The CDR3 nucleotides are TGTGCCAGTAGCTTGAAGGGACTAGCGTCCTACAATGAGCAGTTCTTC. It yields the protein CASSLKGLASYNEQFF.

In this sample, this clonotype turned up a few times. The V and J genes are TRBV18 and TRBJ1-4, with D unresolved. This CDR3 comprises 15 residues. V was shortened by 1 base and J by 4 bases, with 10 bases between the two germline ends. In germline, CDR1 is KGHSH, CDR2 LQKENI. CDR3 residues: CASSPQGMGNEKLFF. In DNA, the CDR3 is TGTGCCAGCTCACCACAGGGCATGGGTAATGAAAAACTGTTTTTT.

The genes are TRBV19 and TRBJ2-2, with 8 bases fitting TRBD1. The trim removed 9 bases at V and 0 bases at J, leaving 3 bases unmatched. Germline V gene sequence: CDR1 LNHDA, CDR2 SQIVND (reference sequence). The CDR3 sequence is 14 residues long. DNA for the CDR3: TGTGCCAGCCGCAGGGGGCCGAACACCGGGGAGCTGTTTTTT. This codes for CASRRGPNTGELFF.

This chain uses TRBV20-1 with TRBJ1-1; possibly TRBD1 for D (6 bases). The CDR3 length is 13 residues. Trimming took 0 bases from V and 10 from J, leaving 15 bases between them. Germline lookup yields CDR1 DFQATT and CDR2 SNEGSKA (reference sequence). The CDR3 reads CSAREQGLWRAFF. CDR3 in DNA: TGCAGTGCTAGAGAACAGGGACTATGGCGAGCTTTCTTT.

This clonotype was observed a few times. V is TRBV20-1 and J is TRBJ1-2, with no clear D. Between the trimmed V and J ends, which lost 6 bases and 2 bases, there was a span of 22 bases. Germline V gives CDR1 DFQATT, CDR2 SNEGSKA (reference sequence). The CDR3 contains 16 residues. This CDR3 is CSAVGGWQPINYGYTF. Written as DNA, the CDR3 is TGCAGTGCCGTAGGCGGGTGGCAGCCGATAAACTATGGCTACACCTTC.

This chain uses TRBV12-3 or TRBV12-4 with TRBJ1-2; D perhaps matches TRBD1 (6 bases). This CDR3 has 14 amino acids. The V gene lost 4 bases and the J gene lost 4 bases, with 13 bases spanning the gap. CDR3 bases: TGTGCCAGCAGTTATCGGGGGCGCCTCTATGGCTACACCTTC. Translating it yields CASSYRGRLYGYTF.

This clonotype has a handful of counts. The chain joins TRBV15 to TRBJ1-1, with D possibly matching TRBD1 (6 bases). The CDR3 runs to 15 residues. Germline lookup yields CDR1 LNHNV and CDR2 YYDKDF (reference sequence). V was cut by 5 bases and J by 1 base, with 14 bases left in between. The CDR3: CATSRRDTRNTEAFF. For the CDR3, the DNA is TGTGCCACCAGCCGGCGGGACACTCGGAACACTGAAGCTTTCTTT.

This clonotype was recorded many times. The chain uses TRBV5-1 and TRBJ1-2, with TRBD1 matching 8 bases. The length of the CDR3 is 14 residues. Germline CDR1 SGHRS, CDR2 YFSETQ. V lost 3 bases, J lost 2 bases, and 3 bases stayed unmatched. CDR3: CASSSDRGNYGYTF. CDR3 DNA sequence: TGCGCCAGCAGCTCTGACAGGGGCAACTATGGCTACACCTTC.

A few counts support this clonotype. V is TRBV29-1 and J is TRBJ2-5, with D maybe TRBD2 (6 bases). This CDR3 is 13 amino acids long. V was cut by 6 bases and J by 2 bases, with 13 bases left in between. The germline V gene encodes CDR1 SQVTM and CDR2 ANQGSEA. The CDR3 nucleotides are TGCAGCGTCGGCGGGACGTCACAAGAGACCCAGTACTTC. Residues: CSVGGTSQETQYF.

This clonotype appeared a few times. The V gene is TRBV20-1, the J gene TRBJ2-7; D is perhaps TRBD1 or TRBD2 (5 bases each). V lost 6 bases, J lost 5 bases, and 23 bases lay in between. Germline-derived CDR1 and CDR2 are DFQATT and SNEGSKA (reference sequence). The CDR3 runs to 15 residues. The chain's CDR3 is CSASTGTQLPHEQYF. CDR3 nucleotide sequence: TGCAGTGCGAGTACCGGGACCCAATTACCCCACGAGCAGTACTTC.

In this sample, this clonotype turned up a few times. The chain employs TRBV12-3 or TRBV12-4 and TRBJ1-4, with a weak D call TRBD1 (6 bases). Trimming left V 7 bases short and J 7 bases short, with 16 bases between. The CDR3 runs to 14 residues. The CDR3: CASKRGRLVEKLFF. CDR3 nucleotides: TGTGCCAGCAAGCGGGGGCGTCTGGTTGAAAAACTGTTTTTT.

The DNA for the CDR3 is TGTGCCATTCAGGGAAGCAAGGACACTGAAGCTTTCTTT. Its protein is CAIQGSKDTEAFF. The chain carries TRBV10-3 and TRBJ1-1; weak D call: TRBD1 (5 bases). The CDR3 spans 13 residues. The V gene lost 9 bases and the J gene lost 3 bases, with 14 bases spanning the gap. In germline, CDR1 is ENHRY, CDR2 SYGVKD.

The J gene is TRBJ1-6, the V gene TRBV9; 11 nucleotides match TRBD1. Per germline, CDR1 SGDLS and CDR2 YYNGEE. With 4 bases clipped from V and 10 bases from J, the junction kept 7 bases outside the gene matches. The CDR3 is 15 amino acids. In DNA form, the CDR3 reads TGTGCCAGCAGCCACTGGAGGGACAGGGGGTCACCCCTCCACTTT. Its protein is CASSHWRDRGSPLHF.

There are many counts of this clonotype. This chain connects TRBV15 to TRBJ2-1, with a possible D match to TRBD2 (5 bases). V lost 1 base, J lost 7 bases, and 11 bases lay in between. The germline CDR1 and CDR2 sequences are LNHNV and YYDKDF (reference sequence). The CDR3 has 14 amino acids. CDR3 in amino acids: CATSRGTRGNEQFF. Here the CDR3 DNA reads TGTGCCACCAGCAGAGGGACCCGAGGGAATGAGCAGTTCTTC.

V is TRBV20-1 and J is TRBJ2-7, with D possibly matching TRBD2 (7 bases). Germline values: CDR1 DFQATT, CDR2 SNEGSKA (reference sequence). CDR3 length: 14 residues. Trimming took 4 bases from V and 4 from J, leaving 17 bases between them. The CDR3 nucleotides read TGCAGTGCTACTAGCCGCGGGGGCATATACGAGCAGTACTTC. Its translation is CSATSRGGIYEQYF.

The CDR3 DNA sequence: TGCAGTGCTAGAGATAGGACTAGCGGGAGGTTCCAAGAGACCCAGTACTTC. This sequence encodes CSARDRTSGRFQETQYF. This chain joins TRBV20-1 and TRBJ2-5; TRBD2 matches at 14 bases. The CDR3 has 17 amino acids. Per the germline V gene, CDR1 is DFQATT and CDR2 is SNEGSKA (reference sequence). V lost 0 bases, J lost 1 base, and 4 bases stayed unmatched.

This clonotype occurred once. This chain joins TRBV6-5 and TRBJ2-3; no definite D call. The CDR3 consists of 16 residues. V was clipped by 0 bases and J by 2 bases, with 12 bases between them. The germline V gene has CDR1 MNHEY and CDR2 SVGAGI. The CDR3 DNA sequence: TGTGCCAGCAGTTACTCGGTACAGTTTTACACAGATACGCAGTATTTT. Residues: CASSYSVQFYTDTQYF.